This T cell receptor beta chain was sequenced in a study of cytomegalovirus exposure and HLA in healthy donors. Whole-study results and caveats: The study found most TCR sequences rare, yet found some public TCRs in many donors. The study flagged about 150 TCR beta chains as cytomegalovirus-associated. Testing in vitro showed three CMV-associated chains specific for CMV antigens.

V dropped 11 bases and J dropped 7; count of bases not matched to a gene: 11. The CDR3 has 14 amino acids. Germline assignment: CDR1 MNHNS and CDR2 SASEGT. The approximately 120-subject validation cohort, separate from the 666-subject first cohort, included the donors. Assay: immunoSEQ multiplex PCR; the TCRdb copy retains only in-frame clones and omits some. Found here are fewer than 400,000 clones, roughly 90% of them singletons; the top ten hold around 0.8%. With respect to this clone: Its matching antigen is unknown.

J is TRBJ1-1 and V is TRBV6-1; 12 bases line up with TRBD1. The sequenced sample consisted of PBMCs. The TCR originated in a woman between 18 and 29 years old in good health and CMV-seronegative. For the CDR3, the DNA is TGTGCCGACCCTCGGGACAGGGGGCAGGTTGAAGCTTTCTTT. This translates into CADPRDRGQVEAFF.